This entry is about one T cell receptor beta chain. The antigen remains undetermined. Control samples were healthy donors' buffy coats. Assay: immunoSEQ multiplex PCR; the TCRdb copy retains only in-frame clones and omits some. The sample yields 30,000 to 35,000 clones, 70% to 90% seen once. This specimen comes from a study of STAT5B mutations in CD4+ large granular lymphocyte leukemia. Overall study context: Among healthy controls, a particular HLA allele went with more CDR3 'QG' motifs. Findings and caveats of the study: Top patient clones used TRBV06 genes more often: 8/27 versus 2/35 in controls. Patient CD4-sorted repertoires stayed more clonal than healthy ones after leukemic-clone removal.

There are 15 residues in the CDR3. Germline-derived CDR1 and CDR2 are SGHVS and FNYEAQ. Trimming removed 1 base from V and 5 bases from J, with 15 bases in between. The sequenced sample was CD4+ T cells from blood buffy coats. The origin of this receptor is a human donor in good health. The chain carries TRBV7-6 and TRBJ2-7; D gene uncertain. CDR3 DNA sequence: TGTGCCAGCAGCTTAGAGGCAAAGGTTTGGAACGAGCAGTACTTC. It translates to CASSLEAKVWNEQYF.